These T cell receptor beta chains were read from a single sample in a study of T cells in Graves' hyperthyroidism and ophthalmopathy. A single record per CDR3 protein comes from TCRdb applying MiXCR to the multiplex PCR reads. The sample lists fewer than 300,000 distinct CDR3 sequences, 25% to 30% seen once, with over 25% in the top ten. Sample: blood. Receptor source: a man aged 35 to 55 with Graves' hyperthyroidism that later progressed to Graves' ophthalmopathy. Both conserved end residues are part of each CDR3. Fields, in order: CDR3 length, D gene, V gene, J gene, clone size, CDR3 protein, CDR3 DNA. The D gene is left open where the match is weak. The size of a clone is reported for some rows only, either as once, few or many, or as a class for expanded clones.

16	TRBD2	TRBV20-1	TRBJ2-7	NA	CSAREGAAGGLNEQYF	TGCAGTGCTAGAGAGGGGGCGGCGGGAGGACTTAACGAGCAGTACTTC
16	NA	TRBV7-2	TRBJ2-5	NA	CASSLGGWKAEETQYF	TGTGCCAGCAGCTTAGGGGGGTGGAAGGCGGAAGAGACCCAGTACTTC
17	TRBD2	TRBV5-1	TRBJ2-2	many	CASSFDRAGLAVGGLFF	TGCGCCAGCAGCTTCGACCGTGCGGGACTAGCGGTAGGAGGGCTGTTTTTT
14	NA	TRBV19	TRBJ1-5	few	CASSESWGGEPQHF	TGTGCCAGTAGTGAGTCATGGGGTGGAGAGCCCCAGCATTTT
14	NA	TRBV24-1	TRBJ2-7	many	CATSERHKPYEQYF	TGTGCCACCTCAGAGCGCCATAAGCCCTACGAGCAGTACTTC
14	NA	TRBV30	TRBJ1-2	many	CAWSVGGSIYGYTF	TGTGCCTGGAGTGTGGGCGGCTCGATCTATGGCTACACCTTC
15	NA	TRBV12-3/TRBV12-4	TRBJ1-1	once	CASSSEGGANTEAFF	TGTGCCAGCTCTTCTGAGGGGGGTGCAAACACTGAAGCTTTCTTT
13	NA	TRBV28	TRBJ1-5	many	CASSYGAKGPQHF	TGTGCCAGCAGTTACGGGGCGAAAGGGCCCCAGCATTTT
13	NA	TRBV19	TRBJ1-1	NA	CASSQLKNTEAFF	TGTGCCAGTTCCCAGCTTAAAAACACTGAAGCTTTCTTT
18	TRBD2	TRBV6-1	TRBJ2-7	many	CASSERGFPAGRSYEQYF	TGTGCCAGCAGTGAACGGGGGTTCCCAGCGGGGAGATCCTACGAGCAGTACTTC